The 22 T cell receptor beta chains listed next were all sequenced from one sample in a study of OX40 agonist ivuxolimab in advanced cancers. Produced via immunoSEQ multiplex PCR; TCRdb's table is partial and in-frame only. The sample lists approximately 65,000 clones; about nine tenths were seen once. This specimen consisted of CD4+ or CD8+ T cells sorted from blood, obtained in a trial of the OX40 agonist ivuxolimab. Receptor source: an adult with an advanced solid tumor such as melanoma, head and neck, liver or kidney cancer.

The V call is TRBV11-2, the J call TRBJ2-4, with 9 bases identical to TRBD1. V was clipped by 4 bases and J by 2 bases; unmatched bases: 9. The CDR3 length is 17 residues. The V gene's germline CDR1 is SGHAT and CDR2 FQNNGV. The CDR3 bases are TGTGCCAGCAGCTACGGACAGGGGATGCGGACCAAAAACATTCAGTACTTC. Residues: CASSYGQGMRTKNIQYF. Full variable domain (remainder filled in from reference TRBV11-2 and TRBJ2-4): EAGVAQSPRYKIIEKRQSVAFWCNPISGHATLYWYQQILGQGPKLLIQFQNNGVVDDSQLPKDRFSAERLKGVDSTLKIQPAKLEDSAVYLCASSYGQGMRTKNIQYFGAGTRLSVL.

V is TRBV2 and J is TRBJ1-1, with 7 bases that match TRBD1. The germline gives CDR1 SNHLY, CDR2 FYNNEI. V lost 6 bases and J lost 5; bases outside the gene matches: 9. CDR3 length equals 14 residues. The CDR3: CASRGQGGRTEAFF. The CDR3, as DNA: TGTGCCAGCAGGGGCCAAGGGGGCCGGACTGAAGCTTTCTTT. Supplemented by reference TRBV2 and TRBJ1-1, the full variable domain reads EPEVTQTPSHQVTQMGQEVILRCVPISNHLYFYWYRQILGQKVEFLVSFYNNEISEKSEIFDDQFSVERPDGSNFTLKIRSTKLEDSAMYFCASRGQGGRTEAFFGQGTRLTVV.

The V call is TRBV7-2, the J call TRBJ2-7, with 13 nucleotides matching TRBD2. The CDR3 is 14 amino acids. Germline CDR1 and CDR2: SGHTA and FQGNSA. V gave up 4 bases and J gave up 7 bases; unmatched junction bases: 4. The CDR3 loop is CASSSGLAGREQYF. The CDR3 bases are TGTGCCAGCAGCTCGGGACTAGCGGGAAGGGAGCAGTACTTC.

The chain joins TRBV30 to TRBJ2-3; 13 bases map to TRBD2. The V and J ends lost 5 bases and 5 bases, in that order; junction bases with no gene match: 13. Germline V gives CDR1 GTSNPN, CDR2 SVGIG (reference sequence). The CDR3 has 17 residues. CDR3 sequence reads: CAWGRKGLAGFGDTQYF. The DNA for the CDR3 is TGTGCCTGGGGCCGAAAGGGACTAGCGGGGTTCGGAGATACGCAGTATTTT.

CDR3 coding DNA: TGTGCCAGCAGCTTATCGGGACAGGGCTACGAGCAGTACTTC. Its protein is CASSLSGQGYEQYF. The chain joins TRBV7-8 to TRBJ2-7, with 9 bases fitting TRBD1. Per germline, CDR1 SGHVS and CDR2 FQNEAQ. This CDR3 is built from 14 residues. V was pared by 2 bases and J by 3 bases, with 2 bases of the junction left unmatched.

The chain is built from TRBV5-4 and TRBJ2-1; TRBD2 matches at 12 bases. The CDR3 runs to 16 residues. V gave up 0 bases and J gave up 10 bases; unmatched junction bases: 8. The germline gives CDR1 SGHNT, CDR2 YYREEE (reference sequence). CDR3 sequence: CASSLGPSGGVGEQFF. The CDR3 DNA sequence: TGTGCCAGCAGCTTGGGTCCTAGCGGGGGGGTAGGAGAGCAGTTCTTC.

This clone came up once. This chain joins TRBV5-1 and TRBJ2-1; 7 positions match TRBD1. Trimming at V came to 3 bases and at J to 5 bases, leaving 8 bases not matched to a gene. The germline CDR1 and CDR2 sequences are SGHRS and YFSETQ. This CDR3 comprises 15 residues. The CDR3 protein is CASSSSGTENNEQFF. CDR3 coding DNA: TGCGCCAGCAGCTCCTCCGGGACAGAGAACAATGAGCAGTTCTTC.

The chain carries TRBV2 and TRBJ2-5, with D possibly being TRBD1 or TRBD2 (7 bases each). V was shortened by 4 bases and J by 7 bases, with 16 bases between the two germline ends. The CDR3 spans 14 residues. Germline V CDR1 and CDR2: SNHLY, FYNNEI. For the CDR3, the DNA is TGTGCCAGCAGTGGACGGTCAGGGGGGGGGACCCAGTACTTC. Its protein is CASSGRSGGGTQYF.

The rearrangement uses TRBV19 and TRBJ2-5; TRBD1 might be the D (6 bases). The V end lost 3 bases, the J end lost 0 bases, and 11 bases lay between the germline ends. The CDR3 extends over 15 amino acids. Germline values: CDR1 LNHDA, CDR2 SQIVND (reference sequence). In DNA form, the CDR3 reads TGTGCCAGTAGTATTGGGGGCCAGTACCAAGAGACCCAGTACTTC. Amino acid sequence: CASSIGGQYQETQYF.

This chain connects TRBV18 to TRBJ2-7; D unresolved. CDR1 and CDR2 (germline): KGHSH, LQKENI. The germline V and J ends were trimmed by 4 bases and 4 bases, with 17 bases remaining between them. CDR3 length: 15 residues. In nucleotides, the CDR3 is TGTGCCAGCTCACGCTCCGCCCGCCAGGAGTACGAGCAGTACTTC. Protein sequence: CASSRSARQEYEQYF.

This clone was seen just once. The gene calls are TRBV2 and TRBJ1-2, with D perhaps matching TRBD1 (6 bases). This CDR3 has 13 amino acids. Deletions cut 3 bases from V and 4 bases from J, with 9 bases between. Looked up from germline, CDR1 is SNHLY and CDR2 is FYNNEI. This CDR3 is CASSEGGGYGYTF. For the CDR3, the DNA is TGTGCCAGCAGTGAGGGGGGCGGCTATGGCTACACCTTC.

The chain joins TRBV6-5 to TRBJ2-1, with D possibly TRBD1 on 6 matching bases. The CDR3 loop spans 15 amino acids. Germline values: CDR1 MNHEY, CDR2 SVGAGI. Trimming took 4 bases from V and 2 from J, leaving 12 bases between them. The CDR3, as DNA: TGTGCCAGCAGTTTCAAACAGGGCGCCTACAATGAGCAGTTCTTC. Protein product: CASSFKQGAYNEQFF.

The CDR3 nucleotides read TGTGCCAGCAGCTCCCGGGACTTGCACACTGAAGCTTTCTTT. Amino acids: CASSSRDLHTEAFF. The rearrangement links TRBV5-4 to TRBJ1-1; maybe TRBD1 (5 bases). The CDR3 has 14 amino acids. In germline, CDR1 is SGHNT, CDR2 YYREEE (reference sequence). Trimming took off 3 bases at V and 3 bases at J, with 12 bases between the two ends.

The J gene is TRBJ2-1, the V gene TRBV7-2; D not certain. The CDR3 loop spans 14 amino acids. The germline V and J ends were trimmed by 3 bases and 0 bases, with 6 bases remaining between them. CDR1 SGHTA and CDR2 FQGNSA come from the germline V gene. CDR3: CASSFRSSYNEQFF. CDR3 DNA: TGTGCCAGCAGCTTTCGGAGCTCCTACAATGAGCAGTTCTTC.

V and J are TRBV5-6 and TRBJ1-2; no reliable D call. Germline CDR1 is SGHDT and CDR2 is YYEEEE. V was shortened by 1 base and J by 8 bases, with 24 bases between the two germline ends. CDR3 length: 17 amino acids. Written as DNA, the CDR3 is TGTGCCAGCAGCTTGTCGGGGAGAGGGCCGGAATCGCGCGGCTACACCTTC. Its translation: CASSLSGRGPESRGYTF.

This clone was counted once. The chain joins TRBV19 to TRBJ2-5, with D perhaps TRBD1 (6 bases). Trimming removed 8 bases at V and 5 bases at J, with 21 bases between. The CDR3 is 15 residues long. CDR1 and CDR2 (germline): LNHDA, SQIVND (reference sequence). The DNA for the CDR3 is TGTGCCAGTTCCACTAGGGCCCTAAGGGGGGAGACCCAGTACTTC. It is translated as CASSTRALRGETQYF.

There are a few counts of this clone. CDR3 loop: CASSKATGASGSYEQYF. The CDR3 coding sequence is TGTGCCAGCAGCAAAGCAACAGGCGCCTCGGGATCCTACGAGCAGTACTTC. The gene calls are TRBV21-1 and TRBJ2-7. TRBV21-1 counts as a pseudogene. The length of the CDR3 is 17 residues.

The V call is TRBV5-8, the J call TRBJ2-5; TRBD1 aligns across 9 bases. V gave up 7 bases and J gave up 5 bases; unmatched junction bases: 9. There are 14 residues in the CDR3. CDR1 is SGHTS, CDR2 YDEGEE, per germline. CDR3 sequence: CASLTRTGEETQYF. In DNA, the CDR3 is TGTGCCAGCTTAACACGGACAGGGGAGGAGACCCAGTACTTC.

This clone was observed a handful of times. The CDR3 DNA is TGTGCCATCAGTGGTCAGGGGGCTAATGAAAAACTGTTTTTT. As protein: CAISGQGANEKLFF. J is TRBJ1-4 and V is TRBV10-3; 7 nucleotides match TRBD1. J lost 3 bases, V lost 4 bases, and 2 bases had no gene match. The CDR3 loop spans 14 amino acids. The V gene's germline CDR1 is ENHRY and CDR2 SYGVKD.

CDR3: CASSYVSGGRADTQYF. CDR3 in DNA: TGTGCCAGCAGTTACGTATCTGGGGGCAGGGCAGATACGCAGTATTTT. The genes are TRBV6-5 and TRBJ2-3; TRBD1 might be the D (6 bases). CDR1 and CDR2 (germline): MNHEY, SVGAGI. Trimming took 2 bases from V and 4 from J, leaving 16 bases between them. The CDR3 is made up of 16 amino acids.

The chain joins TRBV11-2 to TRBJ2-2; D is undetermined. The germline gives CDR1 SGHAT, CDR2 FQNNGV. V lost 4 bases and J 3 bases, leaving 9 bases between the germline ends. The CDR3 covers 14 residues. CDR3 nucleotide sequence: TGTGCCAGCAGCTCTAACACGGACACCGGGGAGCTGTTTTTT. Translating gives CASSSNTDTGELFF.

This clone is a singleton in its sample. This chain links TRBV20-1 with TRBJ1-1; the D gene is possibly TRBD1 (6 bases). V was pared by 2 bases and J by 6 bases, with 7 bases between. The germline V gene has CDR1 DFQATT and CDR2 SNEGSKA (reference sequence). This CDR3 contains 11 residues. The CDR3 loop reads CSARRQAEAFF. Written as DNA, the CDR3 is TGCAGTGCTAGAAGACAGGCTGAAGCTTTCTTT.